This TCR beta chain was found in a study of T cells in localized non-small cell lung cancer. This CDR3 comprises 15 residues. The V gene's germline CDR1 is SGHAT and CDR2 FQNNGV. Germline trimming cut 1 base from V and 1 base from J; bases unmatched to any gene: 3. The data were produced by immunoSEQ multiplex PCR, yet TCRdb's version contains in-frame clones alone and is incomplete. Here the sample spans about 52,000 clones, around nine tenths being singletons. Study-wide results and limits: A single tumor region was sequenced, leaving heterogeneity possible. The study linked higher blood T cell density to longer overall survival. Adjacent uninvolved lung had the highest clonality, suggesting focused antigen responses.

Worth noting for this clone: Its antigen remains unknown.

This clonotype originated in a female donor with stage II lung adenocarcinoma. The source was PBMCs, collected before any cancer treatment. The chain employs TRBV11-2 and TRBJ2-7, with 8 bases that match TRBD1. The CDR3 is CASSLGGTGSYEQYF. CDR3 DNA sequence: TGTGCCAGCAGCTTAGGAGGGACAGGATCCTACGAGCAGTACTTC.